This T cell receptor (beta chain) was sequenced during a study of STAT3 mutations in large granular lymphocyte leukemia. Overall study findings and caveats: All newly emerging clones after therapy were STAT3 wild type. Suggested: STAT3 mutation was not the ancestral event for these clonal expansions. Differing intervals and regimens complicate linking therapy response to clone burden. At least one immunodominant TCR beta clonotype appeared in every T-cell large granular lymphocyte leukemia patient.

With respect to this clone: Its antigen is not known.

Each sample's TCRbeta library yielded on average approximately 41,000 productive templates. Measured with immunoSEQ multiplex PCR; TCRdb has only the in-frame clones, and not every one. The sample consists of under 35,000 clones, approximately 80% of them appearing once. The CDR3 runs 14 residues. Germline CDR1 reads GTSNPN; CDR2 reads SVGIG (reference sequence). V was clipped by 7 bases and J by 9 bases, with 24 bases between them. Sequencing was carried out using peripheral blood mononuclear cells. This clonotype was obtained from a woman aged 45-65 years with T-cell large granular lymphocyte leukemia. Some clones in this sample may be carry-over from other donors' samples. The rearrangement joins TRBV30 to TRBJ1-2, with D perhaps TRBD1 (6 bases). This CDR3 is CALDRSGTTFRYTF. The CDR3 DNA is TGTGCCTTGGATCGATCCGGGACAACCTTTCGCTACACCTTC.